This entry describes one T cell receptor (beta chain). Other DNA sequences in this sample translate to the same CDR3. In the authors' workflow: Nucleated cell number was recorded as an estimate derived from reference gene primer amplification. Only in-frame clones appear in the TCRdb table, and some are missing; sequencing was by immunoSEQ multiplex PCR. From that table come the V and J calls and clone size; the DNA was used to work out D and trimming. The sample holds approximately 290,000 clones, 80% to 90% seen once. Recovered status in Cohort 3 required two negative PCRs, clearance, or symptom resolution. The data stem from a study of blood T cell repertoires in COVID-19. Background on the study: Acute and convalescent COVID-19 specimens originated in the United States, Italy and Spain. Sample material is recorded as cDNA or gDNA derived from T cells, B-cell-depleted T cells, or PBMCs.

V lost 0 bases and J 6 bases, leaving 5 bases between the germline ends. The V gene's germline CDR1 is LNHNV and CDR2 YYDKDF (reference sequence). The CDR3 length is 13 residues. Sequenced sample: PBMCs or T cells enriched from blood (not recorded which). This receptor was identified in a woman younger than 45 who had recovered from COVID-19. This chain links TRBV15 with TRBJ2-2; D is perhaps TRBD1 (5 bases). The CDR3: CATSRDRAGELFF. The CDR3 region has the DNA TGTGCCACCAGCAGAGACAGGGCCGGGGAGCTGTTTTTT.